These 26 T cell receptor beta chains were all obtained from the same sample, sequenced in a study of CD8 T cells in Susac syndrome (dated by TCRdb to the late 2010s). Preparation of the library involved the immunoSEQ multiplex PCR assay. RNA was extracted using the RNeasy kit, and roughly 0.5 to 1 microgram was reverse transcribed with random hexamers. In-frame beta chains were kept once TCRdb had trimmed the public reads at Q25 with fastp and called clones with MiXCR. Each entry merges the rows of one CDR3 protein and shows their most common DNA and genes. The sample includes 170,000 or so distinct CDR3 sequences, with about 94% observed a single time. More than 0.08% of the sample lies in the top ten. The sample taken for sequencing was CD4+ T cells from PBMCs. The receptor source for this set is a human donor with multiple sclerosis.

The V and J genes are TRBV10-3 and TRBJ1-4; 11 bases are a match to TRBD1. CDR3 size: 16 residues. Germline V lookup: CDR1 ENHRY, CDR2 SYGVKD. The V and J ends lost 6 bases and 0 bases, in that order; junction bases with no gene match: 3. The chain's CDR3 is CAIRSGQGATNEKLFF. DNA of the CDR3: TGTGCCATCAGATCGGGACAGGGGGCAACTAATGAAAAACTGTTTTTT.

The chain is built from TRBV9 and TRBJ2-1; D unresolved. V was shortened by 0 bases and J by 7 bases, with 14 bases between the two germline ends. Per the germline V gene, CDR1 is SGDLS and CDR2 is YYNGEE. The CDR3 sequence is 15 residues long. The CDR3 region has the DNA TGTGCCAGCAGCGTAGTAAGCACTATAGGGAATGAGCAGTTCTTC. Translated: CASSVVSTIGNEQFF.

This clonotype was found once. The rearrangement uses TRBV24-1 and TRBJ2-5; D is possibly TRBD1 (6 bases). Per germline, CDR1 KGHDR and CDR2 SFDVKD. CDR3 length: 13 residues. V was cut by 7 bases and J by 1 base, with 9 bases left in between. CDR3 coding DNA: TGTGCCACCAGAGGGACATTCCAAGAGACCCAGTACTTC. Amino acid sequence: CATRGTFQETQYF.

This sequence joins TRBV28 and TRBJ2-5; possible D gene TRBD1, 6 bases. Trimming shortened V by 5 bases and J by 0 bases, and 16 bases separated the two germline ends. The germline V gene has CDR1 MDHEN and CDR2 SYDVKM. The CDR3 consists of 16 residues. In DNA form, the CDR3 reads TGTGCCAGCAGTCTCCCCCGTGACAGGTACCAAGAGACCCAGTACTTC. Its protein is CASSLPRDRYQETQYF.

The rearrangement links TRBV7-9 to TRBJ2-7, with TRBD1 matching 10 bases. There are 14 residues in the CDR3. Looked up from germline, CDR1 is SEHNR and CDR2 is FQNEAQ (reference sequence). The V segment lost 3 bases and the J segment 5 bases; nucleotides outside the gene matches: 4. The CDR3 region has the DNA TGTGCCAGCAGCTTCGGACAGGGGGTTAACGAGCAGTACTTC. Protein: CASSFGQGVNEQYF. Combining the CDR3 with reference TRBV7-9 and TRBJ2-7 gives the whole variable domain DTGVSQNPRHKITKRGQNVTFRCDPISEHNRLYWYRQTLGQGPEFLTYFQNEAQLEKSRLLSDRFSAERPKGSFSTLEIQRTEQGDSAMYLCASSFGQGVNEQYFGPGTRLTVT.

The chain recombines TRBV29-1 with TRBJ2-7, with 9 bases lining up with TRBD1. V was pared by 4 bases and J by 2 bases, with 6 bases of the junction left unmatched. CDR1 and CDR2 from the germline V gene are SQVTM and ANQGSEA. This CDR3 is 14 amino acids long. This CDR3 is CSVATGGLPYEQYF. CDR3 DNA sequence: TGCAGCGTTGCAACAGGGGGCCTCCCCTACGAGCAGTACTTC.

This chain connects TRBV5-1 to TRBJ1-5; 8 bases map to TRBD1. After removal of 4 bases from V and 7 bases from J, the junction contained 7 bases not matched to a gene. The CDR3 spans 14 residues. Germline V gives CDR1 SGHRS, CDR2 YFSETQ. As DNA, the CDR3 is TGCGCCAGCAGCCCCGACAGGGGCCGCCAGCCCCAGCATTTT. This codes for CASSPDRGRQPQHF.

This chain joins TRBV5-4 and TRBJ1-2, with a tentative D call TRBD1 (6 bases). CDR3 length equals 15 residues. Germline assignment: CDR1 SGHNT and CDR2 YYREEE (reference sequence). The V gene lost 2 bases and the J gene lost 4 bases, with 15 bases spanning the gap. The CDR3 sequence is CASSLPGAGSYGYTF. CDR3 sequence (DNA): TGTGCCAGCAGCTTACCGGGGGCGGGTAGCTATGGCTACACCTTC.

For this clonotype: A junction end diverges from the germline sequence, so it may reflect a read error. This rearrangement joins TRBV5-1 to TRBJ2-7; D is uncertain. The CDR3 runs to 13 residues. The germline V gene has CDR1 SGHRS and CDR2 YFSETQ. The CDR3 DNA follows: TGCGCCAGCAGATTGGCTGGGGTCTACGAGCAGTACTTC. Protein product: CASRLAGVYEQYF. The full variable domain, its missing parts supplied by reference TRBV5-1 and TRBJ2-7, is KAGVTQTPRYLIKTRGQQVTLSCSPISGHRSVSWYQQTPGQGLQFLFEYFSETQRNKGNFPGRFSGRQFSNSRSEMNVSTLELGDSALYLCASRLAGVYEQYFGPGTRLTVT.

The chain links TRBV7-9 to TRBJ2-1; the D gene is possibly TRBD2 (6 bases). The germline V and J ends were trimmed by 3 bases and 9 bases, with 21 bases remaining between them. The CDR3 extends over 16 amino acids. Germline V gene data show CDR1 as SEHNR and CDR2 as FQNEAQ (reference sequence). This chain's CDR3 is CASSLALRGRRGEQFF. The CDR3 nucleotides read TGTGCCAGCAGCTTGGCCCTACGGGGGAGGCGGGGTGAGCAGTTCTTC.

This chain connects TRBV12-3 or TRBV12-4 to TRBJ2-2; tentatively, D is TRBD1 (6 bases). The ends were cut back, 5 bases at V and 6 bases at J, with 16 bases in the middle. CDR3 size: 15 residues. The CDR3, as DNA: TGTGCCAGCAGTACCCAACAGGGTAGCGCCGGGGAGCTGTTTTTT. This encodes CASSTQQGSAGELFF.

The rearrangement links TRBV7-2 to TRBJ2-4, with D maybe TRBD2 (5 bases). The CDR3 sequence is 14 residues long. CDR1 SGHTA and CDR2 FQGNSA come from the germline V gene. The ends were cut back, 3 bases at V and 9 bases at J, with 15 bases in the middle. The DNA for the CDR3 is TGTGCCAGCAGCTTCTCCTCGCGGGCGGGCATTCAGTACTTC. This translates into CASSFSSRAGIQYF. The variable domain in full, completed from reference TRBV7-2 and TRBJ2-4, reads GAGVSQSPSNKVTEKGKDVELRCDPISGHTALYWYRQSLGQGLEFLIYFQGNSAPDKSGLPSDRFSAERTGGSVSTLTIQRTQQEDSAVYLCASSFSSRAGIQYFGAGTRLSVL.

The V call is TRBV5-6, the J call TRBJ2-4; 7 bases are a match to TRBD1. CDR1 and CDR2 from the germline V gene are SGHDT and YYEEEE. The CDR3 contains 14 residues. V lost 4 bases, J lost 6 bases, and 7 bases stayed unmatched. DNA of the CDR3: TGTGCCAGCAGCCCCACAGGGGATAGAAACATTCAGTACTTC. This gives the protein CASSPTGDRNIQYF. The full variable domain, in which reference TRBV5-6 and TRBJ2-4 provide the parts outside the CDR3, is DAGVTQSPTHLIKTRGQQVTLRCSPKSGHDTVSWYQQALGQGPQFIFQYYEEEERQRGNFPDRFSGHQFPNYSSELNVNALLLGDSALYLCASSPTGDRNIQYFGAGTRLSVL.

This chain connects TRBV6-5 to TRBJ1-2, with D unresolved. The germline V gene has CDR1 MNHEY and CDR2 SVGAGI. The CDR3 runs 13 residues. Trimming removed 2 bases from V and 6 bases from J, with 10 bases in between. CDR3 protein: CASSYTAENGYTF. The CDR3 DNA sequence: TGTGCCAGCAGTTACACAGCAGAGAATGGCTACACCTTC.

The chain employs TRBV6-5 and TRBJ1-6; 7 bases are shared with TRBD1. V dropped 0 bases and J dropped 10; count of bases not matched to a gene: 15. Germline CDR1 MNHEY, CDR2 SVGAGI. The CDR3 loop spans 18 amino acids. CDR3 nucleotides: TGTGCCAGCAGTTACTCTAGGCCCCCCCTGACAGGGCAGTCACCCCTCCACTTT. Translating gives CASSYSRPPLTGQSPLHF.

The rearrangement uses TRBV6-2 or TRBV6-3 and TRBJ2-3, with D possibly TRBD1 on 5 matching bases. The CDR3 is 14 amino acids. V was cut by 4 bases and J by 1 base, with 9 bases left in between. The V gene's germline CDR1 is MNHEY and CDR2 SVGEGT. This chain's CDR3 is CASSSARGTDTQYF. CDR3 DNA sequence: TGTGCCAGCAGTTCGGCCAGGGGCACAGATACGCAGTATTTT.

The chain is built from TRBV6-2 or TRBV6-3 and TRBJ2-1; tentative D call: TRBD2 (5 bases). Germline V CDR1 and CDR2: MNHEY, SVGEGT. V was cut by 6 bases and J by 4 bases, with 25 bases left in between. The CDR3 length is 18 residues. The CDR3 is CASRTFLSVMGSYNEQFF. For the CDR3, the DNA is TGTGCCAGCAGAACGTTCCTTAGCGTGATGGGCTCGTACAATGAGCAGTTCTTC.

This rearrangement joins TRBV7-2 to TRBJ2-5; 7 bases align to TRBD2. CDR3 length: 14 amino acids. Germline lookup yields CDR1 SGHTA and CDR2 FQGNSA. Trimming cost V 7 bases and J 1 base; bases outside gene matches: 6. CDR3 amino acids: CASTPSGFQETQYF. The CDR3 nucleotides read TGTGCCAGCACCCCTAGCGGATTCCAAGAGACCCAGTACTTC.

The chain uses TRBV5-5 and TRBJ2-5; 12 bases are a match to TRBD2. This CDR3 has 16 amino acids. With 3 bases clipped from V and 0 bases from J, the junction kept 3 bases outside the gene matches. The germline CDR1 and CDR2 sequences are SGHKS and YYEKEE (reference sequence). CDR3: CASSSGLAGYQETQYF. CDR3 bases: TGTGCCAGCAGCTCAGGACTAGCGGGGTACCAAGAGACCCAGTACTTC.

The J gene is TRBJ1-5, the V gene TRBV7-9; a possible D gene is TRBD1 (5 bases). Trimming took off 5 bases at V and 3 bases at J, with 14 bases between the two ends. The germline gives CDR1 SEHNR, CDR2 FQNEAQ (reference sequence). The CDR3 spans 15 residues. The DNA for the CDR3 is TGTGCCAGCAGCCCCGGGGGGGGACTCAATCAGCCCCAGCATTTT. It encodes CASSPGGGLNQPQHF.

The rearrangement uses TRBV28 and TRBJ2-1; 9 bases are shared with TRBD2. J lost 7 bases, V lost 4 bases, and 5 bases had no gene match. The CDR3 is 14 amino acids. Germline CDR1 and CDR2: MDHEN and SYDVKM. CDR3 sequence reads: CASSWGLAGNEQFF. The CDR3 region has the DNA TGTGCCAGCAGTTGGGGACTAGCTGGGAATGAGCAGTTCTTC.

The chain combines TRBV2 with TRBJ1-5, with unresolved D. The germline CDR1 and CDR2 sequences are SNHLY and FYNNEI. The CDR3 is 15 amino acids. V was clipped by 1 base and J by 4 bases, with 11 bases between them. The CDR3 reads CASSEVTRVNQPQHF. The DNA of the CDR3 is TGTGCCAGCAGTGAAGTAACGAGGGTAAATCAGCCCCAGCATTTT.

This chain joins TRBV7-3 and TRBJ2-7; 8 bases fit TRBD1. Trimming took 4 bases from V and 6 from J; bases not matched to a gene: 5. Germline V gene lookup returns CDR1 SGHTA and CDR2 FQGTGA. This CDR3 is 13 amino acids long. The CDR3 bases are TGTGCCAGCAGCTGGACAGGGTTGGGCGAGCAGTACTTC. As protein: CASSWTGLGEQYF.

The V and J genes are TRBV30 and TRBJ2-3; TRBD2 matches at 9 bases. J gave up 4 bases and V 5 bases, and 10 bases lay outside the gene matches. This CDR3 has 15 amino acids. Germline CDR1 GTSNPN, CDR2 SVGIG (reference sequence). The CDR3: CAWSPGLAPPDTQYF. In nucleotides, the CDR3 is TGTGCCTGGTCTCCGGGACTAGCTCCCCCAGATACGCAGTATTTT.

This chain links TRBV6-2 or TRBV6-3 with TRBJ1-1; a weak D match, TRBD1 (5 bases). This CDR3 is 15 amino acids long. Germline assignment: CDR1 MNHEY and CDR2 SVGEGT. The germline V and J ends were trimmed by 0 bases and 9 bases, with 17 bases remaining between them. In nucleotides, the CDR3 is TGTGCCAGCAGTTACTCGAGGGCAAGACAGATTAAAGCTTTCTTT. Its translation is CASSYSRARQIKAFF.

The V call is TRBV20-1, the J call TRBJ1-1; D is possibly TRBD1 (6 bases). The germline V gene has CDR1 DFQATT and CDR2 SNEGSKA (reference sequence). Between the trimmed V and J ends, which lost 5 bases and 0 bases, there was a span of 10 bases. The CDR3 is 13 amino acids. CDR3 protein: CSAPGTMNTEAFF. The CDR3 coding sequence is TGCAGTGCTCCGGGGACAATGAACACTGAAGCTTTCTTT.